The 2 T cell receptor beta chains below all came from one sample that was sequenced in a study of response to subunit inactivated influenza vaccine. TCRdb called the RT-PCR reads again in MiXCR, with one record for every CDR3 protein. This table has roughly 700,000 distinct CDR3 sequences, approximately 14% appearing once. Sequencing used PBMCs from blood, obtained around two weeks before vaccination. The origin of the receptors is a man aged 45-65 years who received an inactivated influenza vaccine.

This clonotype occurred many times. The chain couples TRBV5-1 to TRBJ2-7; TRBD1 or TRBD2 may be the D gene (5 bases each). This CDR3 has 13 residues. Germline V gene lookup returns CDR1 SGHRS and CDR2 YFSETQ. V was trimmed by 4 bases and J by 2 bases, leaving 10 bases between them. In DNA, the CDR3 is TGCGCCAGCAGCCCACTGGGGGCCTACGAGCAGTACTTC. Protein product: CASSPLGAYEQYF.

The chain joins TRBV15 to TRBJ2-3, with 11 bases aligning to TRBD1. The germline V gene encodes CDR1 LNHNV and CDR2 YYDKDF (reference sequence). The V segment lost 5 bases and the J segment 2 bases; nucleotides outside the gene matches: 6. The CDR3 has 16 residues. CDR3 DNA sequence: TGTGCCACCAGCTGGGGACAGGGGGGTTCCACAGATACGCAGTATTTT. The encoded protein is CATSWGQGGSTDTQYF.